This T cell receptor (beta chain) originates from a study of T-cell memory formation after mild COVID-19. One entry per CDR3 protein results from TCRdb running MiXCR on the 5' RACE reads. The sample consists of 400,000 to 450,000 distinct CDR3 sequences, roughly 18% of them appearing once. This clonotype was seen a handful of times. The antigen is unknown. The CDR3 totals 14 residues. CDR1 and CDR2 from the germline V gene are SGHTA and FQGNSA. Trimming pared 5 bases from V and 0 bases from J, leaving 10 bases between. Study findings and constraints: Clones that contracted from day 15 to 85 were balanced CD4/CD8, while later expanders leaned CD4+.

Sequenced sample: PBMCs or a T cell subset sorted from them (not recorded which). The source of this sequence is a man younger than 30 who had mild COVID-19 (a few samples of this study predate the infection). Cell type and time point are not known. J is TRBJ1-2 and V is TRBV7-2; D remains ambiguous. The CDR3 spells CASSDYGANYGYTF. CDR3 nucleotides: TGTGCCAGCAGCGATTACGGAGCTAACTATGGCTACACCTTC.